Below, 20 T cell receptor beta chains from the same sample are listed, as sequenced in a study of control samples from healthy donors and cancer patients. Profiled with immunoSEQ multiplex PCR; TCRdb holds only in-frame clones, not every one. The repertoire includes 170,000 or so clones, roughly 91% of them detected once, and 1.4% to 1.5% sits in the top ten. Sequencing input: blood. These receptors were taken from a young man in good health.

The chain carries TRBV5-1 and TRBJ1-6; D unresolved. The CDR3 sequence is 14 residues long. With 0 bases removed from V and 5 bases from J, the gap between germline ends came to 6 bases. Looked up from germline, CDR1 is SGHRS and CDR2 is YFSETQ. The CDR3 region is CASSLEADNSPLHF. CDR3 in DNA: TGCGCCAGCAGCTTGGAGGCAGATAATTCACCCCTCCACTTT.

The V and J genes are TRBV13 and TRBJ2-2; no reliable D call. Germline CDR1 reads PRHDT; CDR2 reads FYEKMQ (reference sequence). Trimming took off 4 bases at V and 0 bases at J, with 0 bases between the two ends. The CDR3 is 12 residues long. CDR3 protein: CASSSNTGELFF. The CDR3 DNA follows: TGTGCCAGCAGCTCGAACACCGGGGAGCTGTTTTTT.

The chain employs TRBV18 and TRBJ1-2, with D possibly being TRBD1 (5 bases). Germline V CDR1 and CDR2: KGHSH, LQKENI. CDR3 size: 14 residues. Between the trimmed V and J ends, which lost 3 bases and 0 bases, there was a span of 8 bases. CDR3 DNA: TGTGCCAGCTCACCGACAGCCTCTAACTATGGCTACACCTTC. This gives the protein CASSPTASNYGYTF. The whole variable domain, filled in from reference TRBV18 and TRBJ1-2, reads NAGVMQNPRHLVRRRGQEARLRCSPMKGHSHVYWYRQLPEEGLKFMVYLQKENIIDESGMPKERFSAEFPKEGPSILRIQQVVRGDSAAYFCASSPTASNYGYTFGSGTRLTVV.

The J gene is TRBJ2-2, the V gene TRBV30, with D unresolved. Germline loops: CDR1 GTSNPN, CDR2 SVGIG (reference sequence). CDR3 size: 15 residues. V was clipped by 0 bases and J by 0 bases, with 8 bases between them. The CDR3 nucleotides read TGTGCCTGGAGTGTTGGCCTAGCGAACACCGGGGAGCTGTTTTTT. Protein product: CAWSVGLANTGELFF.

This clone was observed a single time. Here the CDR3 reads CASSQDHAGYTEAFF. CDR3 DNA sequence: TGCGCCAGCAGCCAAGACCACGCTGGGTACACTGAAGCTTTCTTT. This chain joins TRBV4-1 and TRBJ1-1; no clear D. Germline lookup yields CDR1 MGHRA and CDR2 YSYEKL. Trimming pared 0 bases from V and 3 bases from J, leaving 11 bases between. This CDR3 has 15 amino acids.

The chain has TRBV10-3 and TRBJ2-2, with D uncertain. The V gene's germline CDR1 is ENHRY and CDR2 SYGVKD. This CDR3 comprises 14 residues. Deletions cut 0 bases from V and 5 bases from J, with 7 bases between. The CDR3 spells CAISESLLTGELFF. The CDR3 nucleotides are TGTGCCATCAGTGAGTCCCTCTTAACCGGGGAGCTGTTTTTT.

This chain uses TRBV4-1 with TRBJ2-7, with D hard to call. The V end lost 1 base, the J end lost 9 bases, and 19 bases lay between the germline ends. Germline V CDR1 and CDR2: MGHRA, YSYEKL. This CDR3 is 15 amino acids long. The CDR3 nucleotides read TGCGCCAGCAGCCAAGTTGGCCCAGTCGGCACCGGGCAGTACTTC. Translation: CASSQVGPVGTGQYF.

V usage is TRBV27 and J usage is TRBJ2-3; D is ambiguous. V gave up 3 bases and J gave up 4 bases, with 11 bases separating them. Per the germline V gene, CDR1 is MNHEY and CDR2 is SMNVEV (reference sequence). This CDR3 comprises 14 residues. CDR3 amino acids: CASSFLLRADTQYF. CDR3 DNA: TGTGCCAGCAGTTTTTTACTCCGCGCAGATACGCAGTATTTT.

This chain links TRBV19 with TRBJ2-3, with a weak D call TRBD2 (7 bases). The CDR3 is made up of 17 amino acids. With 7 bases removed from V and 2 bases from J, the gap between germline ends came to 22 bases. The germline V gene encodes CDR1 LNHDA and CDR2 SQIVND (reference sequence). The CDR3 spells CASNSYGGGPYTDTQYF. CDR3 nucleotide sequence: TGTGCCAGTAACAGCTATGGGGGGGGGCCCTACACAGATACGCAGTATTTT.

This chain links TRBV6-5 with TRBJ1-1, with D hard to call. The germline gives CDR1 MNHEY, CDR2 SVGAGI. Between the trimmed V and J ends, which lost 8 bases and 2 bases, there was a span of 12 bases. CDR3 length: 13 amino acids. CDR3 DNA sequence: TGTGCCAGCGGCCAGAGGGCTAACACTGAAGCTTTCTTT. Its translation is CASGQRANTEAFF.

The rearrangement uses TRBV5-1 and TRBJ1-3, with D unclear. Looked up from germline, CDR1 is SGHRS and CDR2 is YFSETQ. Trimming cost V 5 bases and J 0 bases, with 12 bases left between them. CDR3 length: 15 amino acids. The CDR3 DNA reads TGCGCCAGCAGGATAGGCGAGAACTCTGGAAACACCATATATTTT. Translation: CASRIGENSGNTIYF. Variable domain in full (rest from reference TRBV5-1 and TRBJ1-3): KAGVTQTPRYLIKTRGQQVTLSCSPISGHRSVSWYQQTPGQGLQFLFEYFSETQRNKGNFPGRFSGRQFSNSRSEMNVSTLELGDSALYLCASRIGENSGNTIYFGEGSWLTVV.

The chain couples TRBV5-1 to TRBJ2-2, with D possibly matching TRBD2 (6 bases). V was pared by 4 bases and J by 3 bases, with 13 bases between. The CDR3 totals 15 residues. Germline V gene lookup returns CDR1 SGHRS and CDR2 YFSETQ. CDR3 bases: TGCGCCAGCAGCCAAACCGGGACTTACACCGGGGAGCTGTTTTTT. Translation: CASSQTGTYTGELFF.

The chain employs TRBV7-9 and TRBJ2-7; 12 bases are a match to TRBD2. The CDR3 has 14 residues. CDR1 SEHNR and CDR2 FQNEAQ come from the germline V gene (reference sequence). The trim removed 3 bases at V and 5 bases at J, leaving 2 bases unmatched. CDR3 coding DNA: TGTGCCAGCAGCTTGCTAGCGGGGGGGAACGAGCAGTACTTC. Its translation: CASSLLAGGNEQYF.

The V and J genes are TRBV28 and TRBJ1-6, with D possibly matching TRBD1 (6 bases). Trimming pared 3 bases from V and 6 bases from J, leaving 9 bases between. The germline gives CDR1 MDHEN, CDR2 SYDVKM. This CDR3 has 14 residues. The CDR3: CASSLSRGNSPLHF. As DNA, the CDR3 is TGTGCCAGCAGTTTGAGCAGGGGTAATTCACCCCTCCACTTT. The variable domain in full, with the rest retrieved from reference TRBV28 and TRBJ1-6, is DVKVTQSSRYLVKRTGEKVFLECVQDMDHENMFWYRQDPGLGLRLIYFSYDVKMKEKGDIPEGYSVSREKKERFSLILESASTNQTSMYLCASSLSRGNSPLHFGNGTRLTVT.

The CDR3 sequence: CASSQRRGSSTDTQYF. CDR3 nucleotide sequence: TGCGCCAGCAGCCAACGTCGAGGGTCTAGCACAGATACGCAGTATTTT. This chain links TRBV4-1 with TRBJ2-3; D may be TRBD2 (5 bases). Germline V gene sequence: CDR1 MGHRA, CDR2 YSYEKL. The CDR3 is made up of 16 amino acids. V was cut by 2 bases and J by 0 bases, with 12 bases left in between.

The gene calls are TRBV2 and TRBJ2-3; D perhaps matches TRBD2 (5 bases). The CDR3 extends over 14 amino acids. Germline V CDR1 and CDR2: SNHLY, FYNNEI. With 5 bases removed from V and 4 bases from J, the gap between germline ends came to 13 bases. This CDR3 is CASSRNSAADTQYF. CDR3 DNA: TGTGCCAGCAGTAGGAATAGCGCAGCAGATACGCAGTATTTT.

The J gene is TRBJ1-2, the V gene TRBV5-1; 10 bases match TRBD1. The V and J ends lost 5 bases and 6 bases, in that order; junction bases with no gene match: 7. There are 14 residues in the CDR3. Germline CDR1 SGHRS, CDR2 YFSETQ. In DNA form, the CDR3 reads TGCGCCAGCAGACCTCCGGACAGGGGGGATGGCTACACCTTC. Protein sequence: CASRPPDRGDGYTF. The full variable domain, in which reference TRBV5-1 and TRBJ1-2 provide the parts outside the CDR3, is KAGVTQTPRYLIKTRGQQVTLSCSPISGHRSVSWYQQTPGQGLQFLFEYFSETQRNKGNFPGRFSGRQFSNSRSEMNVSTLELGDSALYLCASRPPDRGDGYTFGSGTRLTVV.

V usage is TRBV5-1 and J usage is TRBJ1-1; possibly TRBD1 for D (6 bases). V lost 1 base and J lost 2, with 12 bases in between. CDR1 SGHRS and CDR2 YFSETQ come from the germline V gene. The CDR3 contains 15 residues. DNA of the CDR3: TGCGCCAGCAGCTTGCTCCAGGGGAGAAACACTGAAGCTTTCTTT. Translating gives CASSLLQGRNTEAFF. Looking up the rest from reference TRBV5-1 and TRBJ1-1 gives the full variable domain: KAGVTQTPRYLIKTRGQQVTLSCSPISGHRSVSWYQQTPGQGLQFLFEYFSETQRNKGNFPGRFSGRQFSNSRSEMNVSTLELGDSALYLCASSLLQGRNTEAFFGQGTRLTVV.

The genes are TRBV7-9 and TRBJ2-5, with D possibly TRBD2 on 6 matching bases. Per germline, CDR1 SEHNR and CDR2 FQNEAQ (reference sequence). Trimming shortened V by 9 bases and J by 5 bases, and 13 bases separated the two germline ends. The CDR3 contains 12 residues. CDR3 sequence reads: CASGAGEETQYF. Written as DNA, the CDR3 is TGTGCCAGTGGAGCGGGCGAGGAGACCCAGTACTTC.

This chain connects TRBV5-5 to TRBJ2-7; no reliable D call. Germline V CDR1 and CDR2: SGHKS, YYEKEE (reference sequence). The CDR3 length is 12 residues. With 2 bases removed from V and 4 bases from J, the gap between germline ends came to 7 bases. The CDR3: CASSLDTYEQYF. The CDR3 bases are TGTGCCAGCAGCTTAGACACGTACGAGCAGTACTTC.